Each of the 18 T cell receptor beta chains below was sequenced from the same sample in a study of CD8 T cells in Susac syndrome. RNA totalling about 0.5 to 1 ug underwent reverse transcription with random hexamers. MiXCR, run by TCRdb on the immunoSEQ multiplex PCR reads, gives a single entry per CDR3 protein. The data show 190,000 or so distinct CDR3 sequences, over 90% seen once. The specimen was CD4+ T cells from PBMCs. These receptors all stem from a human donor with multiple sclerosis.

The chain is built from TRBV16 and TRBJ2-7; D not certain. Looked up from germline, CDR1 is KGHSY and CDR2 is FQNENV. V was clipped by 4 bases and J by 3 bases, with 16 bases between them. The CDR3 spans 15 residues. In nucleotides, the CDR3 is TGTGCCAGCAGCCTCCGCCCCCCCCAGCACTACGAGCAGTACGTC. Amino acid sequence: CASSLRPPQHYEQYV.

The chain links TRBV12-3 or TRBV12-4 to TRBJ2-7, with 9 bases lining up with TRBD2. This CDR3 is built from 13 residues. The J segment lost 2 bases and the V segment lost 6 bases, leaving 2 bases of the junction unmatched. CDR3 protein: CASRGLAAYEQYF. The CDR3 bases are TGTGCCAGCAGGGGACTAGCAGCCTACGAGCAGTACTTC.

On this clonotype itself: An end of the junction differs from the germline gene, which may be a read error. In nucleotides, the CDR3 is TGCAGTGCTAGAGATTCGGCCACCCTCTATGGCTACACTTTC. Translated, it gives CSARDSATLYGYTF. The chain carries TRBV20-1 and TRBJ1-2; D not resolved. This CDR3 comprises 14 residues. Germline V gene lookup returns CDR1 DFQATT and CDR2 SNEGSKA (reference sequence).

V gene TRBV6-2 or TRBV6-3 combines with J gene TRBJ2-7; TRBD1 might be the D (6 bases). From germline, CDR1 is MNHEY and CDR2 SVGEGT. The CDR3 consists of 15 residues. Trimming stripped 5 bases from V and 0 bases from J, with 14 bases between. For the CDR3, the DNA is TGTGCCAGCAGTGTAACGGGACACGGCTCCTACGAGCAGTACTTC. It translates to CASSVTGHGSYEQYF.

This clonotype was detected once. The CDR3 region has the DNA TGTGCCAGCAGCCTCCGCCGCAGCACAGATACGCAGTATTTT. Translating it yields CASSLRRSTDTQYF. V usage is TRBV9 and J usage is TRBJ2-3, with D unclear. This CDR3 contains 14 residues. V shed 4 bases and J shed 0 bases, with 9 bases lying between them. Germline V gene data show CDR1 as SGDLS and CDR2 as YYNGEE.

This chain joins TRBV29-1 and TRBJ1-1; maybe TRBD1 (6 bases). Looked up from germline, CDR1 is SQVTM and CDR2 is ANQGSEA. This CDR3 is 13 amino acids long. The V gene lost 0 bases and the J gene lost 4 bases, with 9 bases spanning the gap. CDR3 nucleotides: TGCAGCGTTGAAGATCGAGGGGGCACTGAAGCTTTCTTT. Encoded protein: CSVEDRGGTEAFF. The complete variable domain, with remaining parts taken from reference TRBV29-1 and TRBJ1-1, reads SAVISQKPSRDICQRGTSLTIQCQVDSQVTMMFWYRQQPGQSLTLIATANQGSEATYESGFVIDKFPISRPNLTFSTLTVSNMSPEDSSIYLCSVEDRGGTEAFFGQGTRLTVV.

The chain uses TRBV20-1 and TRBJ2-5, with TRBD2 as a possible D gene (5 bases). Germline CDR1 reads DFQATT; CDR2 reads SNEGSKA (reference sequence). V shed 3 bases and J shed 0 bases, with 14 bases lying between them. This CDR3 comprises 15 residues. The CDR3 loop is CSASPLTGDQETQYF. CDR3 coding DNA: TGCAGTGCTAGCCCCCTGACCGGGGACCAAGAGACCCAGTACTTC.

The gene calls are TRBV27 and TRBJ1-5, with 7 bases identical to TRBD1. Germline CDR1 is MNHEY and CDR2 is SMNVEV (reference sequence). This CDR3 is built from 14 residues. Trimming cost V 4 bases and J 5 bases; bases outside gene matches: 5. CDR3 nucleotides: TGTGCCAGCAGTTCCGGGACAGATGATCAGCCCCAGCATTTT. The encoded protein is CASSSGTDDQPQHF.

The chain is built from TRBV27 and TRBJ2-1; D unresolved. The CDR3 totals 14 residues. Germline V CDR1 and CDR2: MNHEY, SMNVEV (reference sequence). V was trimmed by 7 bases and J by 0 bases, leaving 10 bases between them. The DNA for the CDR3 is TGTGCCAGCAAAGTCCCGAGCTCCTACAATGAGCAGTTCTTC. It translates to CASKVPSSYNEQFF.

The chain is built from TRBV9 and TRBJ2-1; weak D call: TRBD2 (6 bases). Trimming pared 4 bases from V and 7 bases from J, leaving 9 bases between. This CDR3 spans 12 amino acids. Germline V lookup: CDR1 SGDLS, CDR2 YYNGEE. The CDR3 DNA is TGTGCCAGCAGCCGTCTAGCGAATGAGCAGTTCTTC. The encoded protein is CASSRLANEQFF.

The rearrangement links TRBV14 to TRBJ2-3; 11 bases map to TRBD2. The CDR3 covers 16 residues. Germline V gene sequence: CDR1 SGHDN, CDR2 FVKESK. The J segment lost 2 bases and the V segment lost 1 base, leaving 2 bases of the junction unmatched. In nucleotides, the CDR3 is TGTGCCAGCAGCCAAGCTAGCGGGGGGAACACAGATACGCAGTATTTT. It codes for CASSQASGGNTDTQYF. Full variable domain (outside the CDR3, taken from reference TRBV14 and TRBJ2-3): EAGVTQFPSHSVIEKGQTVTLRCDPISGHDNLYWYRRVMGKEIKFLLHFVKESKQDESGMPNNRFLAERTGGTYSTLKVQPAELEDSGVYFCASSQASGGNTDTQYFGPGTRLTVL.

This rearrangement joins TRBV18 to TRBJ2-7, with 9 bases matching TRBD1. This CDR3 has 16 residues. V was clipped by 0 bases and J by 5 bases; unmatched bases: 8. Germline V gene sequence: CDR1 KGHSH, CDR2 LQKENI. Here the CDR3 DNA reads TGTGCCAGCTCACCACCGAACAGGGGGCGCCTAAACGAGCAGTACTTC. This encodes CASSPPNRGRLNEQYF.

The rearrangement uses TRBV10-3 and TRBJ2-1; a possible D gene is TRBD2 (6 bases). Per germline, CDR1 ENHRY and CDR2 SYGVKD. The CDR3 contains 15 residues. The V and J ends lost 0 bases and 4 bases respectively, with 10 bases between them. CDR3 bases: TGTGCCATCAGTGAGTCCGGCGGGGTTTACAATGAGCAGTTCTTC. Translation: CAISESGGVYNEQFF.

V and J are TRBV30 and TRBJ1-1, with a possible D match to TRBD1 (5 bases). Germline V gene sequence: CDR1 GTSNPN, CDR2 SVGIG (reference sequence). V shed 8 bases and J shed 4 bases, with 23 bases lying between them. The CDR3 totals 15 residues. CDR3 sequence (DNA): TGTGCCCGGCTCCTCGCGGGACCCTCGGGCACTGAAGCTTTCTTT. Protein: CARLLAGPSGTEAFF.

This chain joins TRBV15 and TRBJ2-3; D is perhaps TRBD1 (5 bases). There are 17 residues in the CDR3. CDR1 and CDR2 from the germline V gene are LNHNV and YYDKDF (reference sequence). V shed 0 bases and J shed 6 bases, with 19 bases lying between them. The CDR3 loop reads CATSRENVGLPGDTQYF. The DNA of the CDR3 is TGTGCCACCAGCAGAGAGAATGTGGGGCTGCCCGGGGATACGCAGTATTTT.

CDR3 coding DNA: TGTGCCACCAGCAGAGATGGACTGGGCACAGATACGCAGTATTTT. Its translation is CATSRDGLGTDTQYF. The rearrangement joins TRBV15 to TRBJ2-3; D is perhaps TRBD2 (5 bases). Deletions cut 0 bases from V and 1 base from J, with 8 bases between. The CDR3 loop spans 15 amino acids. Germline-derived CDR1 and CDR2 are LNHNV and YYDKDF (reference sequence). The complete variable domain, with remaining parts taken from reference TRBV15 and TRBJ2-3, reads DAMVIQNPRYQVTQFGKPVTLSCSQTLNHNVMYWYQQKSSQAPKLLFHYYDKDFNNEADTPDNFQSRRPNTSFCFLDIRSPGLGDTAMYLCATSRDGLGTDTQYFGPGTRLTVL.

V usage is TRBV5-4 and J usage is TRBJ1-1; D is possibly TRBD1 (6 bases). Germline CDR1 and CDR2: SGHNT and YYREEE (reference sequence). Between the trimmed V and J ends, which lost 6 bases and 5 bases, there was a span of 17 bases. The CDR3 consists of 14 residues. CDR3 sequence: CASNRDRRGTEAFF. The CDR3 nucleotides read TGTGCCAGCAACCGAGACAGGAGAGGTACTGAAGCTTTCTTT.

V is TRBV29-1 and J is TRBJ2-2; 8 bases map to TRBD1. The germline V gene has CDR1 SQVTM and CDR2 ANQGSEA. The J segment lost 5 bases and the V segment lost 5 bases, leaving 7 bases of the junction unmatched. The CDR3 runs to 14 residues. CDR3 DNA sequence: TGCAGCGTTTCTACCCAGGGGGCAACCGGGGAGCTGTTTTTT. Amino acids: CSVSTQGATGELFF.